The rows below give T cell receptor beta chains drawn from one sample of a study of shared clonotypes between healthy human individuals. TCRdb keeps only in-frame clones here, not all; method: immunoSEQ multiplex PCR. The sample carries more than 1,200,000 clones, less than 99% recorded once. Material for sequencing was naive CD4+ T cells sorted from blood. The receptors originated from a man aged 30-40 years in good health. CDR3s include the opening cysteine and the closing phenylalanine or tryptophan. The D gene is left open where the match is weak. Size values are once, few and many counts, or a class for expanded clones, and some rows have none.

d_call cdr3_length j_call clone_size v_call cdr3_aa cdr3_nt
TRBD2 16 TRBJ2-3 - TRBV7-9 CASSLGPSGTTDTQYF TGTGCCAGCAGCTTAGGTCCTAGCGGGACCACAGATACGCAGTATTTT
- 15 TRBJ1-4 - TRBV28 CASTPSRADNEKLFF TGTGCCAGCACTCCTTCTAGGGCGGATAATGAAAAACTGTTTTTT
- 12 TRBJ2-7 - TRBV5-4 CASSWERNEQYF TGTGCCAGCAGCTGGGAGAGGAACGAGCAGTACTTC
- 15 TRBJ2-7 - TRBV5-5 CASSFPAASPYEQYF TGTGCCAGCAGCTTTCCTGCGGCATCCCCCTACGAGCAGTACTTC
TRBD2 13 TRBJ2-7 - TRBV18 CASSPTSDYEQYF TGTGCCAGCTCACCAACTAGCGACTACGAGCAGTACTTC
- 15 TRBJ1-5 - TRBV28 CASSFQGRVNQPQHF TGTGCCAGCAGTTTCCAGGGACGGGTCAATCAGCCCCAGCATTTT
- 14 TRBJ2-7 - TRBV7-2 CASSRSGPTYEQYF TGTGCCAGCAGCCGAAGCGGGCCCACCTACGAGCAGTACTTC
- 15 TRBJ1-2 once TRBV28 CASSFPNMGGYGYTF TGTGCCAGCAGTTTCCCCAACATGGGGGGCTATGGCTACACCTTC
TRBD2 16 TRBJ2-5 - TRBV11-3 CASSYTLAGTQETQYF TGTGCCAGCAGTTATACTCTAGCGGGAACGCAAGAGACCCAGTACTTC
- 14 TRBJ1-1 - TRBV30 CAWSSGRVTDEAFF TGTGCCTGGAGTTCCGGCAGGGTTACGGATGAAGCTTTCTTT
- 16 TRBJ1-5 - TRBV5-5 CASSPVPPHSNQPQHF TGTGCCAGCAGCCCTGTTCCCCCGCACTCCAATCAGCCCCAGCATTTT
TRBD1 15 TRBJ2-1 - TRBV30 CAWSAGQGSGNEQFF TGTGCCTGGAGCGCGGGACAGGGATCCGGCAATGAGCAGTTCTTC
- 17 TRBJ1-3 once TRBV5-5 CASSLAFHGQSGNTIYF TGTGCCAGCAGCTTGGCATTCCATGGTCAGTCTGGAAACACCATATATTTT
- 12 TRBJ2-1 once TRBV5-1 CASSVDYNEQFF TGCGCCAGCAGCGTCGACTATAATGAGCAGTTCTTC
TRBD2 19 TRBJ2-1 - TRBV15 CATSRVGTGTSPRHNEQFF TGTGCCACCAGCAGAGTCGGGACCGGGACTAGCCCTAGACACAATGAGCAGTTCTTC
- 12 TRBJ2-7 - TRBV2 CASRTDSYEQYF TGTGCCAGCAGAACCGACTCCTACGAGCAGTACTTC
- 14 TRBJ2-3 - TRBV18 CASSGGSSTDTQYF TGTGCCAGCTCTGGCGGTTCTAGCACAGATACGCAGTATTTT
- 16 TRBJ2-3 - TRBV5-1 CASSALTEVGTDTQYF TGCGCCAGCAGCGCCTTGACAGAAGTGGGCACAGATACGCAGTATTTT
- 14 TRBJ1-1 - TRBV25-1 CASSVGWGNTEAFF TGTGCCAGCAGTGTAGGTTGGGGGAACACTGAAGCTTTCTTT
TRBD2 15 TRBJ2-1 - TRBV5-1 CASSMTSGSYNEQFF TGCGCCAGCAGCATGACTAGCGGGTCCTACAATGAGCAGTTCTTC
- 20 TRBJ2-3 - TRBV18 CASSPLPGRGATPSTDTQYF TGTGCCAGCTCACCTCTCCCTGGCAGGGGTGCGACTCCTAGCACAGATACGCAGTATTTT
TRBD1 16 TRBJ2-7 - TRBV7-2 CASSLGGTGLGYEQYF TGTGCCAGCAGCTTAGGGGGGACAGGCTTGGGCTACGAGCAGTACTTC
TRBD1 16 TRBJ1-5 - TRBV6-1 CASSVVGTDSNQPQHF TGTGCCAGCAGTGTAGTAGGGACAGATAGCAATCAGCCCCAGCATTTT
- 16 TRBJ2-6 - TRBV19 CASSPDLPSGANVLTF TGTGCCAGTAGTCCGGACCTCCCCTCTGGGGCCAACGTCCTGACTTTC
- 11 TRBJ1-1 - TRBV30 CAWSVLVEAFF TGTGCCTGGAGTGTACTGGTCGAAGCTTTCTTT
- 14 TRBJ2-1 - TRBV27 CASSLSVRRREQFF TGTGCCAGCAGTTTATCGGTCCGTCGACGAGAGCAGTTCTTC
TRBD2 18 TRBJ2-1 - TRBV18 CASSPEKVRLAGVDEQFF TGTGCCAGCTCACCTGAGAAAGTAAGACTAGCGGGAGTAGATGAGCAGTTCTTC
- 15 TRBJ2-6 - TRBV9 CASSVAGSGANVLTF TGTGCCAGCAGCGTAGCGGGGTCGGGGGCCAACGTCCTGACTTTC
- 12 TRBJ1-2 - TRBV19 CASKTGFWRYTF TGTGCCAGTAAAACAGGGTTTTGGCGCTACACCTTC
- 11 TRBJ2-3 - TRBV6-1 CASSYPGTQYF TGTGCCAGCAGTTACCCTGGTACGCAGTATTTT
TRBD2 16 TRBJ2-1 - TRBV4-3 CASSQDSGREYNEQFF TGCGCCAGCAGCCAAGATAGCGGGAGGGAGTACAATGAGCAGTTCTTC
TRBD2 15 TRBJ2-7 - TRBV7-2 CASSYPGTRRYEQYF TGTGCCAGCAGCTATCCCGGGACTAGAAGATACGAGCAGTACTTC
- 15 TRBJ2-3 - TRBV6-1 CASDTGLHSTDTQYF TGTGCCAGCGATACGGGGCTCCACAGCACAGATACGCAGTATTTT
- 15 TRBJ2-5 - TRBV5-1 CASSLEQATRETQYF TGCGCCAGCAGCTTGGAACAGGCCACCAGAGAGACCCAGTACTTC
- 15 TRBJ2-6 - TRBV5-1 CAIGPSGAGANVLTF TGCGCCATCGGACCTTCGGGCGCGGGGGCCAACGTCCTGACTTTC
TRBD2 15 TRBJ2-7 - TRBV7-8 CASSPGLAGSYEQYF TGTGCCAGCAGCCCCGGACTAGCGGGGTCCTACGAGCAGTACTTC
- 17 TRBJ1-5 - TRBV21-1 CASSKAGDGVRCQPQHF TGTGCCAGCAGCAAAGCGGGGGACGGGGTCAGATGTCAGCCCCAGCATTTT
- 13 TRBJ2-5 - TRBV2 CASRREHQETQYF TGTGCCAGCAGGCGGGAACACCAAGAGACCCAGTACTTC
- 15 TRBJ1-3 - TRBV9 CASSVEPATGNTIYF TGTGCCAGCAGCGTAGAACCAGCAACTGGAAACACCATATATTTT
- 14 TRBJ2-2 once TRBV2 CASSPSANTGELFF TGTGCCAGCAGCCCCAGCGCGAACACCGGGGAGCTGTTTTTT
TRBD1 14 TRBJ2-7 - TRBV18 CASSPRTGLYEQYF TGTGCCAGCTCACCAAGGACAGGCCTATACGAGCAGTACTTC
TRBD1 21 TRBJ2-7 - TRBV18 CASSPIRRQDRVGPILYEQYF TGTGCCAGCTCACCTATCCGTCGTCAGGACAGGGTTGGTCCGATTCTCTACGAGCAGTACTTC
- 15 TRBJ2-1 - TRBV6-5 CASSYSRRTPNEQFF TGTGCCAGCAGTTACTCACGACGGACCCCCAATGAGCAGTTCTTC
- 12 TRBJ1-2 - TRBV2 CASRGLNYGYTF TGTGCCAGCAGGGGACTGAACTATGGCTACACCTTC
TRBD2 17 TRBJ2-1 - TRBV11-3 CASSLSSSGSTSNEQFF TGTGCCAGCAGCTTATCGTCTAGCGGGTCTACCTCCAATGAGCAGTTCTTC
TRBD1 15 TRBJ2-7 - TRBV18 CASSPIRDRGYEQYF TGTGCCAGCTCGCCTATACGGGACAGGGGGTACGAGCAGTACTTC
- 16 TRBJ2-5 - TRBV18 CASSPLPPSLQETQYF TGTGCCAGCTCACCTCTCCCTCCCAGCCTCCAAGAGACCCAGTACTTC
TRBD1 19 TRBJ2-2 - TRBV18 CASSPPSSRNRGATGELFF TGTGCCAGCTCACCACCGAGCTCGAGGAACAGGGGAGCCACCGGGGAGCTGTTTTTT
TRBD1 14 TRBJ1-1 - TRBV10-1 CASSTGQMNTEAFF TGCGCCAGCAGCACGGGACAGATGAACACTGAAGCTTTCTTT
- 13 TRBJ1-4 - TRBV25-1 CASSDGRREKLFF TGTGCCAGCAGTGATGGTCGACGCGAAAAACTGTTTTTT
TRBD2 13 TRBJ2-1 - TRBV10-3 CATLGTSVNEQFF TGTGCCACCCTGGGGACTAGCGTTAATGAGCAGTTCTTC
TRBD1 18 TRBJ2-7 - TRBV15 CATSRGTGARVGTYEQYF TGTGCCACCAGCAGAGGGACAGGGGCACGCGTTGGTACCTACGAGCAGTACTTC
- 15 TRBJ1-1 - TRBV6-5 CASKYSNTYNTEAFF TGTGCCAGCAAATACAGTAACACCTACAACACTGAAGCTTTCTTT
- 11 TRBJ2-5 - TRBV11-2 CASSTGETQYF TGTGCCAGCAGCACCGGGGAGACCCAGTACTTC
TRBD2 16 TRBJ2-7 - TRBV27 CASSPYSGSSSYEQYF TGTGCCAGCAGTCCCTATAGCGGGAGTAGTTCCTACGAGCAGTACTTC
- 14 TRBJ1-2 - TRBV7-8 CASSQGGSNYGYTF TGTGCCAGCAGCCAAGGAGGCTCTAACTATGGCTACACCTTC
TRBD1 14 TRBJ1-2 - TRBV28 CASSSPTGAYGYTF TGTGCCAGCAGTTCCCCGACAGGGGCCTATGGCTACACCTTC
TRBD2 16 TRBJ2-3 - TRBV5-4 CASSQPGLGFRDTQYF TGTGCCAGCAGCCAACCGGGACTAGGATTCCGAGATACGCAGTATTTT
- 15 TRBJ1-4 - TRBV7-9 CASSSTGTLNEKLFF TGTGCCAGCAGCAGTACCGGGACCTTAAATGAAAAACTGTTTTTT